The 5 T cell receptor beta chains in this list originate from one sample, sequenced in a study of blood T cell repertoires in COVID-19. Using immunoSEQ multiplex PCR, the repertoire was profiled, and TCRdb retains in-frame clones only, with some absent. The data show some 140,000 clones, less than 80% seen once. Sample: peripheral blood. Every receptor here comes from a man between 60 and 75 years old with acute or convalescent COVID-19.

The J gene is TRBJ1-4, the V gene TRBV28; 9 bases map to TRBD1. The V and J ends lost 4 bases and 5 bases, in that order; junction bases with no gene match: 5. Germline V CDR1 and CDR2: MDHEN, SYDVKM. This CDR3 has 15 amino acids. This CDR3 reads CASSSPGQGNEKLFF. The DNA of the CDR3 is TGTGCCAGCAGTTCGCCGGGACAGGGAAATGAAAAACTGTTTTTT.

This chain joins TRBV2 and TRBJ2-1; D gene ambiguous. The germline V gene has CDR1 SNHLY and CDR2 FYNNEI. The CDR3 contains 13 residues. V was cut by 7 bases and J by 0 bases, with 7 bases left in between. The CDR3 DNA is TGTGCCAGCACTCCCAGCTCCTACAATGAGCAGTTCTTC. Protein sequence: CASTPSSYNEQFF.

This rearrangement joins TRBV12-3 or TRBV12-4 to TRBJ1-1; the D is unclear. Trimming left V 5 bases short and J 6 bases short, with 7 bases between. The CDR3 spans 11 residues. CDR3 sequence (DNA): TGTGCCAGCAGTCGAGTCGCTGAAGCTTTCTTT. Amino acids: CASSRVAEAFF.

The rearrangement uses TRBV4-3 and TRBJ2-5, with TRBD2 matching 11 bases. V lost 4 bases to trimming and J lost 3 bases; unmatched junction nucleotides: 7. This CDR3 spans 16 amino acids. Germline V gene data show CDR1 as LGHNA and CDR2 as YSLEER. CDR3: CASSRDGTSGEETQYF. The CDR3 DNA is TGCGCCAGCAGCCGCGATGGGACTAGCGGTGAAGAGACCCAGTACTTC.

CDR3 amino acids: CASSVDPFEKLFF. Here the CDR3 DNA reads TGTGCCAGCAGCGTAGATCCATTTGAAAAACTGTTTTTT. V usage is TRBV9 and J usage is TRBJ1-4; D is ambiguous. Germline values: CDR1 SGDLS, CDR2 YYNGEE. V was pared by 0 bases and J by 7 bases, with 7 bases between. This CDR3 comprises 13 residues.